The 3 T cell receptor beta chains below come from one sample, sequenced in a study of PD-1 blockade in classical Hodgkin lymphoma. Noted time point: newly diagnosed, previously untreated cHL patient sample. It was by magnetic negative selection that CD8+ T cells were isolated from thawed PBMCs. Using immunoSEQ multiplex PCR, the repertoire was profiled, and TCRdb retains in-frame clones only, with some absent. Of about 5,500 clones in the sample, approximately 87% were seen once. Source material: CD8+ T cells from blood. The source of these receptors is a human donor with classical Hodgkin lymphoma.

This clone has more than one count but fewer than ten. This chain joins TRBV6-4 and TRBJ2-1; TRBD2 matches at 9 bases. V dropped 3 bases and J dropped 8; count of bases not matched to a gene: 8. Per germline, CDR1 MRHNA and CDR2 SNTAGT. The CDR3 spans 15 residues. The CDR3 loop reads CASSEVAGEVDEQFF. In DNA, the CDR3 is TGTGCCAGCAGTGAAGTAGCGGGAGAGGTGGATGAGCAGTTCTTC.

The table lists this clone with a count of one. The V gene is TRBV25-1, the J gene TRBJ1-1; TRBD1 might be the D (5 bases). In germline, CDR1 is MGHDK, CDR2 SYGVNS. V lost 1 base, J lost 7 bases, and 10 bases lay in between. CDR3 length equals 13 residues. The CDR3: CASSEWGGDEAFF. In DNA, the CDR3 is TGTGCCAGCAGTGAATGGGGGGGGGATGAAGCTTTCTTT.

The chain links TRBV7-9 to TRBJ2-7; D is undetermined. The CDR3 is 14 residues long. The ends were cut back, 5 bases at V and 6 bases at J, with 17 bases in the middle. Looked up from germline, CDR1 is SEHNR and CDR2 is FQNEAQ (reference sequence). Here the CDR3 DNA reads TGTGCCAGCAGCCAGGCTTGGGATTACGGCGAGCAGTACTTC. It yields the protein CASSQAWDYGEQYF.